Below, one T cell receptor beta chain is given with its context. This specimen belongs to a study of blood T cell repertoires in COVID-19. Clones were read by immunoSEQ multiplex PCR, and TCRdb kept only the in-frame ones, dropping some. The table includes hundreds of thousands of clones, 80% to 90% detected once. This sequence was found in a woman between 40 and 55 years old who had recovered from COVID-19. Sequencing input: peripheral blood.

CDR3 loop: CASSLGTGGSNAEAFF. The CDR3, as DNA: TGTGCCAGCAGCTTAGGGACAGGGGGCAGTAACGCTGAAGCTTTCTTT. The chain couples TRBV7-9 to TRBJ1-1; TRBD1 agrees at 11 bases. The CDR3 consists of 16 residues. The junction had 7 bases not matched to a gene; V was cut back by 1 base and J by 6 bases. Germline-derived CDR1 and CDR2 are SEHNR and FQNEAQ (reference sequence). The whole variable domain, remainder taken from reference TRBV7-9 and TRBJ1-1, is DTGVSQNPRHKITKRGQNVTFRCDPISEHNRLYWYRQTLGQGPEFLTYFQNEAQLEKSRLLSDRFSAERPKGSFSTLEIQRTEQGDSAMYLCASSLGTGGSNAEAFFGQGTRLTVV.